This T cell receptor (beta chain) was recorded in a study of T cell responses to AZD1222 COVID-19 vaccine. Study details: Pooled samples include second doses given at about 4 or 12 weeks.

Note on this clone: Its antigen remains unknown.

Profiling relied on immunoSEQ multiplex PCR, and the TCRdb table lists in-frame clones only, not all of them. The data contain about 120,000 clones, roughly 88% of them singletons. Germline values: CDR1 ENHRY, CDR2 SYGVKD. The V gene end was trimmed by 11 bases and the J gene end by 5 bases; junction bases not matched to a gene: 6. This CDR3 has 12 amino acids. The study's findings and limits: Clonal diversity was possibly underestimated, and the donors were mostly white British, with more females. Spike-spanning, vaccine-associated CD4 TCRs were dominant at 160-218 and 743-854.

The TCR sequence derives from an adult in good health. The V gene is TRBV10-3, the J gene TRBJ1-1, with 9 bases lining up with TRBD1. The sequencing used peripheral blood, collected on day 0 of AZD1222 vaccination. The CDR3, as DNA: TGTGCCGTAACAGGGGGCAAGACTGAAGCTTTCTTT. It yields the protein CAVTGGKTEAFF.